The 28 T cell receptor beta chains listed next were all sequenced from one sample in a study of blood T cell repertoires in COVID-19. Assay: immunoSEQ multiplex PCR; the TCRdb copy retains only in-frame clones and omits some. The data show 150,000 or so clones, with about four fifths seen just once and around 10% held by the top ten. The sample comprised PBMCs or T cells enriched from blood (not recorded which). The receptor source for this set is a man aged 45-65 years who had recovered from COVID-19.

V gene TRBV5-6 combines with J gene TRBJ1-6; D remains ambiguous. Germline loops: CDR1 SGHDT, CDR2 YYEEEE. The CDR3 consists of 14 residues. V dropped 1 base and J dropped 6 bases, with 8 bases sitting between them. CDR3 protein: CASSLWPGNSPLHF. CDR3 DNA sequence: TGTGCCAGCAGCTTGTGGCCTGGTAATTCACCCCTCCACTTT.

This chain uses TRBV7-8 with TRBJ2-3; unclear D gene. CDR1 and CDR2 (germline): SGHVS, FQNEAQ. V lost 1 base, J lost 2 bases, and 10 bases lay in between. The CDR3 extends over 15 amino acids. CDR3 sequence (DNA): TGTGCCAGCAGCTTAGGCGGTTACGACACAGATACGCAGTATTTT. Translating it yields CASSLGGYDTDTQYF.

The V call is TRBV28, the J call TRBJ1-4; the D is unclear. V was trimmed by 8 bases and J by 0 bases, leaving 10 bases between them. Germline-derived CDR1 and CDR2 are MDHEN and SYDVKM. There are 14 residues in the CDR3. CDR3 nucleotides: TGTGCCAGCTCGAAGGCGGCAACTAATGAAAAACTGTTTTTT. Translation gives CASSKAATNEKLFF.

A single count supports this clone. The rearrangement links TRBV28 to TRBJ2-1, with 9 bases lining up with TRBD1. Germline CDR1 and CDR2: MDHEN and SYDVKM. V shed 8 bases, J shed 2 bases, and the junction held 7 bases outside the gene matches. The CDR3 totals 15 residues. This chain's CDR3 is CASGDRGLTYNEQFF. The CDR3, as DNA: TGTGCCAGCGGAGACAGGGGGTTGACCTACAATGAGCAGTTCTTC. Full variable domain (outside the CDR3, taken from reference TRBV28 and TRBJ2-1): DVKVTQSSRYLVKRTGEKVFLECVQDMDHENMFWYRQDPGLGLRLIYFSYDVKMKEKGDIPEGYSVSREKKERFSLILESASTNQTSMYLCASGDRGLTYNEQFFGPGTRLTVL.

The CDR3 protein is CASSSIQGSSYEQYF. The CDR3 bases are TGTGCCAGTAGTAGTATCCAGGGTAGCTCCTACGAGCAGTACTTC. This chain joins TRBV19 and TRBJ2-7; TRBD1 might be the D (5 bases). This CDR3 contains 15 residues. The V and J ends lost 4 bases and 0 bases respectively, with 13 bases between them. CDR1 is LNHDA and CDR2 is SQIVND in the germline V gene (reference sequence).

J is TRBJ1-4 and V is TRBV7-9; TRBD1 matches at 7 bases. The germline CDR1 and CDR2 sequences are SEHNR and FQNEAQ (reference sequence). The V segment lost 4 bases and the J segment 8 bases; nucleotides outside the gene matches: 7. This CDR3 is 14 amino acids long. CDR3 DNA: TGTGCCAGCAGCTCGACAGGGTACGACGAAAAACTGTTTTTT. Its translation: CASSSTGYDEKLFF.

The chain links TRBV28 to TRBJ1-1; 10 nucleotides match TRBD1. Germline CDR1 reads MDHEN; CDR2 reads SYDVKM. The CDR3 is 14 residues long. Trimming took 7 bases from V and 11 from J; bases not matched to a gene: 13. The CDR3 DNA follows: TGTGCCAGCACCGGACAGGGGGAAAGAAGTCGGGCTTTCTTT. It codes for CASTGQGERSRAFF.

The chain is built from TRBV29-1 and TRBJ2-5; 7 bases fit TRBD1. This CDR3 comprises 13 residues. In germline, CDR1 is SQVTM, CDR2 ANQGSEA. With V trimmed by 8 bases and J by 2 bases, 8 bases remained unmatched. The CDR3 is CSQAKDRQETQYF. The CDR3 DNA reads as TGCAGCCAGGCTAAGGACAGGCAAGAGACCCAGTACTTC.

The rearrangement joins TRBV2 to TRBJ1-4; 7 bases map to TRBD1. Germline CDR1 reads SNHLY; CDR2 reads FYNNEI. CDR3 size: 13 residues. J was trimmed by 8 bases and V by 7 bases; bases with no gene match: 7. CDR3 loop: CASTRGAVEKLFF. The CDR3 nucleotides are TGTGCCAGCACCAGGGGGGCGGTCGAAAAACTGTTTTTT.

This clone was detected only a few times. The gene calls are TRBV15 and TRBJ1-1; D gene ambiguous. Per the germline V gene, CDR1 is LNHNV and CDR2 is YYDKDF (reference sequence). The CDR3 totals 15 residues. Trimming removed 0 bases at V and 1 base at J, with 9 bases between. The CDR3 nucleotides are TGTGCCACCAGCAGAGATCGGGGAGCGAACACTGAAGCTTTCTTT. Its translation: CATSRDRGANTEAFF. The entire variable domain, with the rest obtained from reference TRBV15 and TRBJ1-1, is as follows: DAMVIQNPRYQVTQFGKPVTLSCSQTLNHNVMYWYQQKSSQAPKLLFHYYDKDFNNEADTPDNFQSRRPNTSFCFLDIRSPGLGDTAMYLCATSRDRGANTEAFFGQGTRLTVV.

The rearrangement links TRBV10-3 to TRBJ1-5, with TRBD1 as a possible D gene (5 bases). Per the germline V gene, CDR1 is ENHRY and CDR2 is SYGVKD. Trimming took 2 bases from V and 2 from J, leaving 10 bases between them. This CDR3 spans 15 amino acids. The CDR3 coding sequence is TGTGCCATCAGTGAGCTAGGGGTAGGCAATCAGCCCCAGCATTTT. It specifies CAISELGVGNQPQHF.

This chain links TRBV6-4 with TRBJ2-3; 16 bases fit TRBD2. CDR1 and CDR2 (germline): MRHNA, SNTAGT. The CDR3 spans 15 residues. Trimming took 8 bases from V and 2 from J; bases not matched to a gene: 1. CDR3 amino acids: CASGTSGGATDTQYF. DNA for the CDR3: TGTGCCAGCGGGACTAGCGGGGGGGCCACAGATACGCAGTATTTT.

The V call is TRBV2, the J call TRBJ1-2; 8 nucleotides line up with TRBD1. This CDR3 is 14 amino acids long. Looked up from germline, CDR1 is SNHLY and CDR2 is FYNNEI. V dropped 2 bases and J dropped 5; count of bases not matched to a gene: 4. The CDR3 sequence: CASSENRGDYGYTF. CDR3 in DNA: TGTGCCAGCAGTGAAAACAGGGGGGATTATGGCTACACCTTC. The full variable domain, rest sourced from reference TRBV2 and TRBJ1-2, is EPEVTQTPSHQVTQMGQEVILRCVPISNHLYFYWYRQILGQKVEFLVSFYNNEISEKSEIFDDQFSVERPDGSNFTLKIRSTKLEDSAMYFCASSENRGDYGYTFGSGTRLTVV.

CDR3 nucleotides: TGCGCCAGCAGCTTGGAACAGGGGAACGGCTACACCTTC. Its protein is CASSLEQGNGYTF. V and J are TRBV5-1 and TRBJ1-2; 7 nucleotides agree with TRBD1. Looked up from germline, CDR1 is SGHRS and CDR2 is YFSETQ. The CDR3 contains 13 residues. J lost 8 bases, V lost 0 bases, and 4 bases had no gene match.

The gene calls are TRBV7-2 and TRBJ2-5, with TRBD2 as a possible D gene (5 bases). The V end lost 4 bases, the J end lost 2 bases, and 17 bases lay between the germline ends. Germline CDR1 and CDR2: SGHTA and FQGNSA. This CDR3 comprises 16 residues. The CDR3 coding sequence is TGTGCCAGCAGCTCCCGGGGTGATCTGGCGCAAGAGACCCAGTACTTC. This gives the protein CASSSRGDLAQETQYF.

The chain combines TRBV5-1 with TRBJ2-7; tentative D call: TRBD1 (6 bases). CDR3 size: 12 residues. Trimming left V 7 bases short and J 3 bases short, with 11 bases between. Per germline, CDR1 SGHRS and CDR2 YFSETQ. CDR3 bases: TGCGCCAGCCGACAGGAGAGCTACGAGCAGTACTTC. Translated: CASRQESYEQYF.

The V gene is TRBV5-8, the J gene TRBJ1-1; D gene unclear. CDR3 length equals 15 residues. Trimming left V 4 bases short and J 5 bases short, with 18 bases between. Germline CDR1 is SGHTS and CDR2 is YDEGEE. The CDR3 DNA follows: TGTGCCAGCAGCCGACTCCTTTTGAGAGGGACTGAAGCTTTCTTT. Amino acids: CASSRLLLRGTEAFF.

This clone was detected a few times. V usage is TRBV3-1 (or the pseudogene TRBV3-2) and J usage is TRBJ2-5, with 9 bases identical to TRBD1. The CDR3 length is 15 residues. The V and J ends lost 5 bases and 3 bases, in that order; junction bases with no gene match: 7. Germline CDR1 is LGHDT and CDR2 is YNNKEL (reference sequence). The CDR3 nucleotides read TGTGCCAGCAGCGCCGGGACAGGGAGGGAAGAGACCCAGTACTTC. Residues: CASSAGTGREETQYF.

The chain links TRBV11-2 to TRBJ2-1; D possibly corresponds to TRBD1 (6 bases). Germline-derived CDR1 and CDR2 are SGHAT and FQNNGV. V shed 0 bases and J shed 1 base, with 7 bases lying between them. This CDR3 spans 15 amino acids. DNA for the CDR3: TGTGCCAGCAGCTTAGATGGGACATCCTACAATGAGCAGTTCTTC. Its protein product is CASSLDGTSYNEQFF. Supplemented by reference TRBV11-2 and TRBJ2-1, the full variable domain reads EAGVAQSPRYKIIEKRQSVAFWCNPISGHATLYWYQQILGQGPKLLIQFQNNGVVDDSQLPKDRFSAERLKGVDSTLKIQPAKLEDSAVYLCASSLDGTSYNEQFFGPGTRLTVL.

The V and J genes are TRBV5-1 and TRBJ2-3; 7 nucleotides line up with TRBD2. Trimming removed 3 bases from V and 4 bases from J; junction bases left unmatched: 5. CDR1 and CDR2 from the germline V gene are SGHRS and YFSETQ. The CDR3 has 14 amino acids. This chain's CDR3 is CASSSRTSSDTQYF. The CDR3 region has the DNA TGCGCCAGCAGCTCAAGGACTAGTTCAGATACGCAGTATTTT.

The chain carries TRBV5-1 and TRBJ1-2, with D hard to call. The CDR3 is made up of 11 amino acids. Trimming pared 4 bases from V and 6 bases from J, leaving 7 bases between. From germline, CDR1 is SGHRS and CDR2 YFSETQ. The CDR3 DNA reads TGCGCCAGCAGCGCGGATCATGGCTACACCTTC. Translating gives CASSADHGYTF. The full variable domain, completed using reference TRBV5-1 and TRBJ1-2, is KAGVTQTPRYLIKTRGQQVTLSCSPISGHRSVSWYQQTPGQGLQFLFEYFSETQRNKGNFPGRFSGRQFSNSRSEMNVSTLELGDSALYLCASSADHGYTFGSGTRLTVV.

This chain connects TRBV4-1 to TRBJ2-2; D is perhaps TRBD1 (6 bases). With 0 bases removed from V and 3 bases from J, the gap between germline ends came to 20 bases. In germline, CDR1 is MGHRA, CDR2 YSYEKL. The CDR3 contains 19 residues. DNA of the CDR3: TGCGCCAGCAGCCAAGATAATTTACAAAGGGCAGGGGACACCGGGGAGCTGTTTTTT. Translation gives CASSQDNLQRAGDTGELFF.

The chain uses TRBV7-9 and TRBJ2-7; 8 nucleotides match TRBD1. This CDR3 is 18 amino acids long. In germline, CDR1 is SEHNR, CDR2 FQNEAQ (reference sequence). J gave up 3 bases and V 5 bases, and 18 bases lay outside the gene matches. The CDR3 protein is CASSRTGTVDRADYEQYF. The CDR3 DNA reads as TGTGCCAGCAGCCGTACCGGAACAGTGGACAGGGCCGACTACGAGCAGTACTTC. Looking up the rest from reference TRBV7-9 and TRBJ2-7 gives the full variable domain: DTGVSQNPRHKITKRGQNVTFRCDPISEHNRLYWYRQTLGQGPEFLTYFQNEAQLEKSRLLSDRFSAERPKGSFSTLEIQRTEQGDSAMYLCASSRTGTVDRADYEQYFGPGTRLTVT.

The chain links TRBV4-3 to TRBJ1-5; TRBD1 aligns across 11 bases. This CDR3 is built from 16 residues. V gave up 4 bases and J gave up 4 bases; unmatched junction bases: 6. Germline V gene lookup returns CDR1 LGHNA and CDR2 YSLEER. Written as DNA, the CDR3 is TGCGCCAGCAGCCCCGGGACAGGGGGAATTAATCAGCCCCAGCATTTT. Amino acids: CASSPGTGGINQPQHF.

The chain has TRBV5-1 and TRBJ1-4; the D gene is possibly TRBD1 (5 bases). The CDR3 length is 15 residues. Germline V lookup: CDR1 SGHRS, CDR2 YFSETQ. Trimming removed 5 bases at V and 0 bases at J, with 11 bases between. The CDR3 DNA reads TGCGCCAGCAGGGGGGGTGACTCAACTAATGAAAAACTGTTTTTT. Protein product: CASRGGDSTNEKLFF.

The chain joins TRBV5-4 to TRBJ1-1, with D possibly TRBD1 on 6 matching bases. V gave up 4 bases and J gave up 1 base, with 8 bases separating them. This CDR3 is 13 amino acids long. The V gene's germline CDR1 is SGHNT and CDR2 YYREEE (reference sequence). Here the CDR3 reads CASSPQGNTEAFF. CDR3 nucleotide sequence: TGTGCCAGCAGCCCACAGGGGAACACTGAAGCTTTCTTT.

The rearrangement uses TRBV6-1 and TRBJ1-2; maybe TRBD1 (6 bases). Trimming shortened V by 2 bases and J by 6 bases, and 22 bases separated the two germline ends. Germline CDR1 MNHNS, CDR2 SASEGT. The CDR3 contains 17 residues. The CDR3 sequence is CASSELLWTRGADGYTF. DNA for the CDR3: TGTGCCAGCAGTGAATTGTTATGGACTCGGGGGGCTGATGGCTACACCTTC.

Note on this clone: The junction differs from germline at one of its ends, possibly a read error. V and J are TRBV5-4 and TRBJ1-4; 8 nucleotides agree with TRBD1. Germline assignment: CDR1 SGHNT and CDR2 YYREEE (reference sequence). This CDR3 is 13 amino acids long. The CDR3 sequence is CASSLTGGDRSIF. CDR3 coding DNA: TGTGCCAGCAGCTTGACAGGGGGGGATAGAAGCATATTT.